The entry below describes one T cell receptor (beta chain). The data belong to a study of blood T cell repertoires in COVID-19. Looking at the study overall: The origin of the acute and convalescent COVID-19 samples was the United States, Italy and Spain.

Only in-frame clones appear in the TCRdb table, and some are missing; sequencing was by immunoSEQ multiplex PCR. The table includes approximately 180,000 clones, 75% to 80% detected once. This TCR was sampled from a woman between 70 and 85 years old with acute or convalescent COVID-19. The specimen was peripheral blood.

The CDR3 DNA reads as TGCGCCAGCAGCCAAGTCAGCGGGAGGGCCTCCGGGGAGCTGTTTTTT. This codes for CASSQVSGRASGELFF. V and J are TRBV4-1 and TRBJ2-2; 10 bases are a match to TRBD2. The CDR3 consists of 16 residues. CDR1 and CDR2 from the germline V gene are MGHRA and YSYEKL. With V trimmed by 1 base and J by 6 bases, 5 bases remained unmatched.